This T cell receptor (beta chain) was obtained from a study of blood T cell repertoires in COVID-19 (dated by TCRdb to 2019 to 2021). Background for the entire study: Samples from collaborators originated in the United States, Italy and Spain and spanned both the acute and convalescent phases of COVID-19. The prospective study material was composed of cDNA or gDNA derived from T cells, B-cell-depleted T cells, or PBMCs. The dataset comprised deeply sampled blood TCRbeta repertoires from subjects exposed to, actively infected with, or recovered from COVID-19. A freely available public database, intended as a resource for researchers studying the immune response to SARS-CoV-2, is where the repertoires were released. Samples were obtained from the ongoing ImmuneRACE study (first 160 participants) and from over a thousand subjects provided by 6 global collaborators. The sample metadata nearly always contained a de-identified subject ID, COVID-19 status, age in years and sex. Where available, HLA class I and class II types were taken from metadata supplied by the sample provider and were not determined by assay-based typing.

This clone was seen only once. This receptor's antigen is unknown. Per-base qualities were not stored, and no clone one base away is much larger. Measured from the cysteine to the phenylalanine, the CDR3 is 15 residues long. The sequence is cut down to CDR3 DNA, 45 bases in frame from base 1. CDR1 SGDLS and CDR2 YYNGEE were looked up in the germline V gene. At the junction V is shortened by 1 base and J by 5 bases; bases outside the gene matches: 4. TCRbeta CDR3 regions were amplified from genomic DNA by means of the immunoSEQ Assay, a bias-controlled multiplex PCR. The authors' pipeline ran thus. Within the assay, amplification of reference gene primers was used to estimate how many nucleated cells each sample contained. Sequence reads were collapsed and filtered to measure the absolute abundance of every unique TCRbeta CDR3 rearrangement. For each sample, productive Simpson clonality was calculated as the square root of Simpson's diversity index across productive rearrangements. TCRdb obtained this table from immuneACCESS and retained in-frame rearrangements with V and J assigned. These tables miss some clones; where compared with another copy, unresolved V genes account for less than half of the shortfall, and the remainder is unexplained. V, J and clone size were drawn from that table, and D and trimming were deduced from the DNA. The sample has around 190,000 clones on record, roughly 79% of them singletons. The ten largest clones take up approximately 9.9% of the sample.

The paper as a whole reports these results and caveats: Clinical and demographic metadata were provided uncurated, with the amount varying by source and participant.

At one collaborating source in Seattle, patients were enrolled during active infection and were followed longitudinally through the course of disease. Whole blood was collected in K2EDTA tubes by collaborating institutions according to the institutions' own protocols. Collaborator samples were shipped for TCRbeta analysis as frozen whole blood, isolated PBMCs, or DNA extracted from either sample type. The sequenced material came from peripheral blood. This receptor was identified in a woman aged 40 to 49 with COVID-19, enrolled during active disease. The chain joins TRBV9 to TRBJ2-1; TRBD2 aligns with 9 central bases. The nucleotides are TGTGCCAGCAGCGTAAGCGGGGGGCTTGACAATGAGCAGTTCTTC. This translates into CASSVSGGLDNEQFF.